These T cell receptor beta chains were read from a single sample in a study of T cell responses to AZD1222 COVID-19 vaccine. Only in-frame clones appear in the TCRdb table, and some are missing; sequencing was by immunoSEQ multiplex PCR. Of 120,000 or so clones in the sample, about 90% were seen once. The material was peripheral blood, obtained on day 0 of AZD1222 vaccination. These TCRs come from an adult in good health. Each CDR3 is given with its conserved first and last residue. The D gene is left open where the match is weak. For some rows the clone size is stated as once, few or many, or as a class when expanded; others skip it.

TGCGCCAGCAGCTTGGATGTCAGAAACTATGGCTACACCTTC CASSLDVRNYGYTF NA TRBJ1-2 TRBV5-1 NA
TGCGCCAGCAGCTTGGGGGCCACTTCCTACAATGAGCAGTTCTTC CASSLGATSYNEQFF NA TRBJ2-1 TRBV5-1 NA
TGTGCCAGCAGTCGTAGCGGGATCAACACCGGGGAGCTGTTTTTT CASSRSGINTGELFF TRBD2 TRBJ2-2 TRBV27 NA
TGTGCCACCAGTGATTTGTACTTGGAAGGCTACACCTTC CATSDLYLEGYTF NA TRBJ1-2 TRBV24-1 NA
TGCGCCAGCAGCTTGGGGATCGACAGGGTCCACGAGCAGTACTTC CASSLGIDRVHEQYF TRBD1 TRBJ2-7 TRBV5-1 NA
TGTGCCAGTAGTGCGAGGGGGACTAGCGGGAAGTTCACGCAGTATTTT CASSARGTSGKFTQYF TRBD2 TRBJ2-3 TRBV19 few
TGTGCCAGCAGTGAGGGACAGCTCAATGAGCAGTTCTTC CASSEGQLNEQFF TRBD1 TRBJ2-1 TRBV2 NA
TGTGCCAGCAGCCAAGAATGGGGGCCTGGAAACACCATATATTTT CASSQEWGPGNTIYF NA TRBJ1-3 TRBV3-1/TRBV3-2 NA
TGCAGCGTTGACAGCTACACCTTC CSVDSYTF NA TRBJ1-2 TRBV29-1 NA
TGTGCCTGGAGTCGGTTCACTGGCGCCTACGAGCAGTACTTC CAWSRFTGAYEQYF NA TRBJ2-7 TRBV30 NA
TGTGCCAGCAGTACTCAGGGGCCGGTGAACACCATATATTTT CASSTQGPVNTIYF NA TRBJ1-3 TRBV2 NA
TGTGCCAGTATGAGGAGGTTCTTGACAGATACGCAGTATTTT CASMRRFLTDTQYF NA TRBJ2-3 TRBV19 NA
TGTGCCAGTAGTATAGATCCTAGCATCGACAATGAGCAGTTCTTC CASSIDPSIDNEQFF NA TRBJ2-1 TRBV19 few
TGTGCCAGTAGTCCCCAGCGACTAGCGGGAGGCGTTGAGCAGTTCTTC CASSPQRLAGGVEQFF TRBD2 TRBJ2-1 TRBV19 NA
TGTGCCAGCAGCTTGGGAGGGGGCTACACTGAAGCTTTCTTT CASSLGGGYTEAFF TRBD1 TRBJ1-1 TRBV5-4 NA
TGTGCCAGCAGCCGCGGCTCCTACAATGAGCAGTTCTTC CASSRGSYNEQFF NA TRBJ2-1 TRBV14 NA
TGTGCCAGCAGCGCCTCTAGCGACTACCAAAATGAGCAGTTCTTC CASSASSDYQNEQFF NA TRBJ2-1 TRBV5-5 NA
TGTGCCAGCAGCCCGTTGGGAGCGGGAGGTCCTGATACGCAGTATTTT CASSPLGAGGPDTQYF TRBD2 TRBJ2-3 TRBV5-6 NA
TGCGCCAGCAGCCCGACACTAGCGGCCTCCTACAATGAGCAGTTCTTC CASSPTLAASYNEQFF TRBD2 TRBJ2-1 TRBV5-1 NA
TGTGCCAGCAGCCCATCAGGGAGAGCTGGCAATGAGCAGTTCTTC CASSPSGRAGNEQFF NA TRBJ2-1 TRBV9 NA
TGTGCCAGCAGCTGGACTACGTTGGACGAGCAGTACTTC CASSWTTLDEQYF NA TRBJ2-7 TRBV5-6 NA
TGTGCCAGCAGCCGAACAGGGGCTTCGAGCGGAAACACCATATATTTT CASSRTGASSGNTIYF TRBD1 TRBJ1-3 TRBV13 once